The 18 T cell receptor beta chains presented below share a single source sample, sequenced in a study of blood T cell repertoires in COVID-19. Sequencing was performed with immunoSEQ multiplex PCR; in TCRdb, only in-frame clones are kept and a portion is missing. In the table there are about 330,000 clones, around 87% of which are singletons. The sample comprised PBMCs or T cells enriched from blood (not recorded which). The receptors were sampled from a woman aged 25 to 39 who had recovered from COVID-19.

This chain uses TRBV4-2 with TRBJ1-5, with D maybe TRBD1 (5 bases). Germline CDR1 reads LGHNA; CDR2 reads YNFKEQ. Trimming left V 3 bases short and J 3 bases short, with 12 bases between. CDR3 size: 15 residues. The CDR3 DNA sequence: TGTGCCAGCAGCCACTTGTTCAGGGTCAATCAGCCCCAGCATTTT. This codes for CASSHLFRVNQPQHF.

This clone was detected only once. The rearrangement links TRBV4-3 to TRBJ2-6; D gene ambiguous. V was clipped by 1 base and J by 4 bases, with 14 bases between them. Germline-derived CDR1 and CDR2 are LGHNA and YSLEER. The CDR3 spans 17 residues. DNA of the CDR3: TGCGCCAGCAGCCAAGGAAACAGTGCGAACGGGGCCAACGTCCTGACTTTC. It yields the protein CASSQGNSANGANVLTF.

The chain joins TRBV4-1 to TRBJ1-1, with D possibly matching TRBD1 (5 bases). CDR3 size: 14 residues. The germline V gene encodes CDR1 MGHRA and CDR2 YSYEKL. Trimming took off 4 bases at V and 4 bases at J, with 13 bases between the two ends. Written as DNA, the CDR3 is TGCGCCAGCAGCCTGAACCGGGACTTCACTGAAGCTTTCTTT. This gives the protein CASSLNRDFTEAFF.

V and J are TRBV5-1 and TRBJ1-4; 7 bases map to TRBD1. J lost 6 bases, V lost 1 base, and 6 bases had no gene match. Per the germline V gene, CDR1 is SGHRS and CDR2 is YFSETQ. CDR3 size: 15 residues. CDR3 nucleotides: TGCGCCAGCAGCTTGTCGGGGACAGCCGATGAAAAACTGTTTTTT. Encoded protein: CASSLSGTADEKLFF.

As for this clone: Other DNA sequences in the same sample also yield this CDR3. The rearrangement uses TRBV9 and TRBJ1-5; D is possibly TRBD1 (5 bases). Germline V gene sequence: CDR1 SGDLS, CDR2 YYNGEE. The V end was cut by 0 bases, the J end by 7 bases, with 11 bases between. This CDR3 has 14 amino acids. CDR3 in amino acids: CASSVGQGGQPQHF. Written as DNA, the CDR3 is TGTGCCAGCAGCGTAGGGCAGGGTGGCCAGCCCCAGCATTTT.

V is TRBV19 and J is TRBJ1-1; D is unclear. V lost 8 bases, J lost 7 bases, and 26 bases lay in between. Germline assignment: CDR1 LNHDA and CDR2 SQIVND (reference sequence). The length of the CDR3 is 16 residues. The CDR3 spells CASSDGRSGLGGEAFF. Written as DNA, the CDR3 is TGTGCCAGTTCCGACGGTAGATCGGGTCTTGGTGGTGAAGCTTTCTTT. The entire variable domain, with the rest obtained from reference TRBV19 and TRBJ1-1, is as follows: DGGITQSPKYLFRKEGQNVTLSCEQNLNHDAMYWYRQDPGQGLRLIYYSQIVNDFQKGDIAEGYSVSREKKESFPLTVTSAQKNPTAFYLCASSDGRSGLGGEAFFGQGTRLTVV.

The chain couples TRBV4-1 to TRBJ2-7; 10 bases line up with TRBD1. CDR1 MGHRA and CDR2 YSYEKL come from the germline V gene. The CDR3 covers 15 residues. The trim removed 6 bases at V and 6 bases at J, leaving 11 bases unmatched. The CDR3 DNA reads TGCGCCAGCAGTTATCCGGGACAGGGGATGTCCGAGCAGTACTTC. This translates into CASSYPGQGMSEQYF.

CDR3: CASSLGGTGPYEQYF. The CDR3 coding sequence is TGTGCCAGCAGCTTAGGGGGGACAGGGCCCTACGAGCAGTACTTC. The chain joins TRBV7-6 to TRBJ2-7; 9 nucleotides agree with TRBD1. The ends lost 1 base at V and 2 bases at J; junction bases unmatched: 3. CDR1 and CDR2 from the germline V gene are SGHVS and FNYEAQ. The CDR3 runs 15 residues.

The chain joins TRBV28 to TRBJ1-1, with a tentative D call TRBD1 (6 bases). Germline lookup yields CDR1 MDHEN and CDR2 SYDVKM. Trimming pared 2 bases from V and 5 bases from J, leaving 12 bases between. This CDR3 has 14 residues. The CDR3 here is CASSLIQGKTEAFF. The CDR3 region has the DNA TGTGCCAGCAGTTTAATACAGGGAAAGACTGAAGCTTTCTTT.

The genes are TRBV7-9 and TRBJ2-7; 8 bases are shared with TRBD1. With V trimmed by 5 bases and J by 2 bases, 11 bases remained unmatched. Germline V gives CDR1 SEHNR, CDR2 FQNEAQ (reference sequence). This CDR3 has 16 amino acids. CDR3 DNA: TGTGCCAGCAGCCCCCCCCGGACAGGGAGTGCCTACGAGCAGTACTTC. Translation: CASSPPRTGSAYEQYF.

The V gene is TRBV5-4, the J gene TRBJ2-7; 10 bases fit TRBD1. The CDR3 extends over 15 amino acids. In germline, CDR1 is SGHNT, CDR2 YYREEE (reference sequence). After removal of 5 bases from V and 3 bases from J, the junction contained 8 bases not matched to a gene. CDR3 coding DNA: TGTGCCAGCAGTTGGGCAGGACAGGGGGTCTACGAGCAGTACTTC. This gives the protein CASSWAGQGVYEQYF.

The gene calls are TRBV7-2 and TRBJ1-2, with TRBD1 as a possible D gene (6 bases). Per the germline V gene, CDR1 is SGHTA and CDR2 is FQGNSA. The CDR3 loop spans 13 amino acids. Trimming pared 5 bases from V and 2 bases from J, leaving 9 bases between. CDR3 in amino acids: CASSADRNYGYTF. The CDR3 coding sequence is TGTGCCAGCAGCGCGGACAGAAACTATGGCTACACCTTC.

The chain uses TRBV5-1 and TRBJ2-3, with TRBD2 identical over 7 bases. The junction had 6 bases not matched to a gene; V was cut back by 0 bases and J by 2 bases. The germline gives CDR1 SGHRS, CDR2 YFSETQ. This CDR3 has 16 amino acids. As DNA, the CDR3 is TGCGCCAGCAGCTTGGCCAGCGGGGCTAACACAGATACGCAGTATTTT. Protein sequence: CASSLASGANTDTQYF.

The chain carries TRBV4-3 and TRBJ2-7, with D tentatively TRBD2 (6 bases). The CDR3 has 18 amino acids. The germline V gene encodes CDR1 LGHNA and CDR2 YSLEER. Trimming pared 0 bases from V and 1 base from J, leaving 19 bases between. In DNA, the CDR3 is TGCGCCAGCAGCCAAGACTCGGGCGGGGTTCTTATGTCCTACGAGCAGTACTTC. Translated: CASSQDSGGVLMSYEQYF.

This clone was detected a few times. This chain joins TRBV30 and TRBJ1-2, with D perhaps TRBD1 (5 bases). The germline gives CDR1 GTSNPN, CDR2 SVGIG (reference sequence). The ends were cut back, 5 bases at V and 0 bases at J, with 19 bases in the middle. The CDR3 sequence is 16 residues long. The CDR3 spells CAWWGGSGIPNYGYTF. CDR3 nucleotide sequence: TGTGCCTGGTGGGGGGGGAGCGGTATACCTAACTATGGCTACACCTTC. Supplemented by reference TRBV30 and TRBJ1-2, the full variable domain reads SQTIHQWPATLVQPVGSPLSLECTVEGTSNPNLYWYRQAAGRGLQLLFYSVGIGQISSEVPQNLSASRPQDRQFILSSKKLLLSDSGFYLCAWWGGSGIPNYGYTFGSGTRLTVV.

This clone appeared a few times. This chain links TRBV7-2 with TRBJ1-1; D possibly corresponds to TRBD1 (5 bases). This CDR3 contains 14 residues. V lost 5 bases to trimming and J lost 3 bases, with 13 bases between them. The germline gives CDR1 SGHTA, CDR2 FQGNSA. The CDR3 bases are TGTGCCAGCAGCCCTCGGGGGGGTTACACTGAAGCTTTCTTT. This sequence encodes CASSPRGGYTEAFF.

V gene TRBV19 combines with J gene TRBJ1-1; D uncertain. This CDR3 contains 13 residues. V was clipped by 4 bases and J by 4 bases, with 10 bases between them. Germline CDR1 reads LNHDA; CDR2 reads SQIVND (reference sequence). CDR3 in DNA: TGTGCCAGTAGTACTCGAGCTCCCACTGAAGCTTTCTTT. Translated, it gives CASSTRAPTEAFF.

The chain employs TRBV2 and TRBJ1-5; no definite D call. The CDR3 has 13 amino acids. Trimming stripped 5 bases from V and 13 bases from J, with 18 bases between. From germline, CDR1 is SNHLY and CDR2 FYNNEI. The CDR3 is CASSPHYSTWQHF. CDR3 nucleotide sequence: TGTGCCAGCAGTCCCCATTACTCGACTTGGCAGCATTTT.